The clone carrying this T cell receptor beta chain was seen a few times. This CDR3 comprises 16 residues. Data came from immunoSEQ multiplex PCR; TCRdb stores just in-frame clones and leaves some out. The table has approximately 200,000 clones, more than 75% seen once. The data stem from a study of blood T cell repertoires in COVID-19. The V and J genes are TRBV21-1 and TRBJ2-1; the DNA was not compared with TRBD1, the D call given in the table. TRBV21-1 is given as a pseudogene. This clonotype was obtained from a person between 65 and 80 years old with COVID-19, enrolled during active disease. What was sequenced was peripheral blood. In nucleotides, the CDR3 is TGTGCCAGCCAGGGAAGTAGTTTTGGCTCCTACAATGAGCAGTTCTTC. It yields the protein CASQGSSFGSYNEQFF.